A selection of T cell receptor beta chains follows, all from one sample in a study of CD8 T cells in ankylosing spondylitis. TCRdb processed the 5' RACE reads anew with MiXCR; each CDR3 protein has one entry. Here the sample spans 150,000 to 200,000 distinct CDR3 sequences, 10% to 15% being singletons. The sample comprised blood, either unsorted or a sorted T cell fraction (not recorded which). These receptors originate from a female donor with ankylosing spondylitis or in good health (not recorded which). Each CDR3 is given with its conserved first and last residue. A D gene is named only where the DNA matches it firmly. Size tells how often a clone was seen (once, few, many) or the class of an expanded clone, and some rows leave it out.

D gene	clone size	V gene	J gene	CDR3 DNA	CDR3 protein
NA	NA	TRBV30	TRBJ2-7	TGTGCCTGGGCTCGGGCGGGCGAGCAGTACTTC	CAWARAGEQYF
NA	NA	TRBV18	TRBJ1-1	TGTGCCAGCTCACCGCGACCCCGAGGGCAGGGTGGCACTGAAGCTTTCTTT	CASSPRPRGQGGTEAFF
NA	NA	TRBV7-9	TRBJ1-5	TGTGCCAGCAACTTCGGGGATCAGCCCCAGCATTTT	CASNFGDQPQHF
NA	many	TRBV9	TRBJ1-6	TGTGCCAGCAGCGCCACGACCGGGCCCCTCCACTTT	CASSATTGPLHF
TRBD1	many	TRBV6-2/TRBV6-3	TRBJ1-1	TGTGCCAGCAGTTACGACAGGGTGAACACTGAAGCTTTCTTT	CASSYDRVNTEAFF
NA	many	TRBV29-1	TRBJ2-3	TGCAGCGTCGTCGTGGGAGATACGCAGTATTTT	CSVVVGDTQYF
NA	few	TRBV20-1	TRBJ2-5	TGCAGTGCCATCCGGGACGGCCAAGAGACCCAGTACTTC	CSAIRDGQETQYF
NA	many	TRBV27	TRBJ2-3	TGTGCCAGCAGGAGGGCCACAGATACGCAGTATTTT	CASRRATDTQYF
TRBD1	many	TRBV11-1	TRBJ1-4	TGTGCCAGCAGCTTGAGTTCCCGGACAGGGAGCCTTAATGAAAAACTGTTTTTT	CASSLSSRTGSLNEKLFF
NA	many	TRBV29-1	TRBJ1-5	TGCAGCGTTGAAGATATGGGCAGGGGAAGGCTTTATAGCAATCAGCCCCAGCATTTT	CSVEDMGRGRLYSNQPQHF
NA	many	TRBV4-2	TRBJ1-3	TGTGCCAGCAGCCCTCATGGGGAGGGAAACACCATATATTTT	CASSPHGEGNTIYF
NA	many	TRBV6-2/TRBV6-3	TRBJ2-2	TGTGCCAGCCGGGGACTGAGGTCCCGTCACGGGGAGCTGTTTTTT	CASRGLRSRHGELFF
TRBD2	NA	TRBV5-8	TRBJ2-1	TGTGCCAGCAGCTCCGGACTAGCGGGCTTCAATGAGCAGTTCTTC	CASSSGLAGFNEQFF
NA	many	TRBV29-1	TRBJ2-3	TGCAGCGTTGTACCTAGCGCAGATACGCAGTATTTT	CSVVPSADTQYF
TRBD1	many	TRBV6-1	TRBJ2-2	TGTGCCAGCAGAAAGCAGGGGGCGGGCACCGGGGAGCTGTTTTTT	CASRKQGAGTGELFF